The following is a TCR beta chain sequence with its context. Its specific antigen is unknown. No much larger clone exists at a distance of one base, and base qualities are not known. The library was obtained by multiplex PCR. TCRdb lists the instrument as Illumina HiSeq 4000. CDR3 regions were amplified by Arm-PCR with iRepertoire HTBI primers to construct TCR beta libraries. PCR products were gel purified before sequencing. The authors' analysis ran thus. A total of 62 TRBV and under 15 TRBJ segments were identified across samples and were used for gene usage analysis of CDR3 amino acid clonotypes. Filtered high-quality paired reads were merged into contigs using COPE and FqMerger. BLAST was used to align contigs to IMGT TRBV, TRBD and TRBJ reference genes, with CDR3 defined following IMGT. Clonotypes above 0.1% frequency were classified as highly expanded clones. Shannon entropy served as the measure of repertoire diversity, while the Gini coefficient captured V-J evenness. Public clonotypes were defined as clonotypes shared by more than one individual. TCRdb reanalyzed the raw reads on its own, using fastp at Q25 for trimming and MiXCR for clone calling, and kept in-frame beta chains. All rows with the same CDR3 protein become a single entry with the most common DNA and genes. These V and J calls derive from TCRdb rather than the authors' analysis. This sample is represented by around 450,000 distinct CDR3 sequences; 15% to 20% of them were singletons. The top ten hold 9% to 15% of the sample.

There are 14 amino acids in the CDR3, from cysteine to phenylalanine inclusive. Only the CDR3 region is kept as DNA, spanning 42 bases read in frame from base 1. V was cut back by 5 bases and J by 1 base, leaving a gap of 11 bases between them. For CDR1 and CDR2, the germline V gene lists SQVTM and ANQGSEA. The data belong to a study of regulatory T cells in long-lasting Graves disease (dated by TCRdb to about 2021). Regarding the research as a whole: Patients with newly diagnosed Graves' disease had been on antithyroid drugs for under 3 months. Persistent Graves' disease patients were compared with newly diagnosed Graves' disease patients by peripheral blood TCR sequencing and RNA sequencing. The study was conducted in China and was registered as a clinical trial. A total of about 35 samples underwent TCR sequencing, from around 13 patients with persistent Graves' disease and some 20 patients with newly diagnosed Graves' disease. Results the study describes overall, beyond this receptor: A larger number of public clonotypes was shared among persistent patients (2,741) than among newly diagnosed patients (roughly 970). TRBV28, TRBJ1-2 and TRBJ2-5 were preferentially used in persistent disease, while TRBV20-1 and TRBJ2-1 were favored in newly diagnosed disease. Compared with newly diagnosed patients, persistent Graves' disease patients had lower TCR Shannon entropy and fewer highly expanded clones, which suggests clonal expansion. Sequencing and analysis were restricted to the TCR beta chain. Because the primary lesion, thyroid tissue, could not be accessed, the study looked at peripheral blood alone. The small sample size was acknowledged by the authors as a limitation that may reduce accuracy.

The sample's time point label, in plain terms: newly diagnosed GD, antithyroid drugs for less than 3 months. RNA was extracted from PBMCs in TRIzol for both TCR sequencing and RNA sequencing. The diagnosis of Graves' disease followed American Thyroid Association guidelines. The patients came from an endocrinology department in Xi'an, China. Each patient gave 7 to 9.5 milliliters of peripheral blood, collected in an EDTA anticoagulant tube. Ficoll Paque Plus density gradient separation was used to isolate PBMCs, and no additional T cell sorting was done. An Agilent 2100 Bioanalyzer and agarose gel were used to assess RNA quality, and a NanoDrop 2000 was used to measure RNA concentration. These data were also filed under a second study, of T cells in Graves' hyperthyroidism and ophthalmopathy. The second paper states: Stable Graves' hyperthyroidism was defined as the absence of progression to ophthalmopathy over 18 months of follow-up. The hyperthyroidism patients were between 18 and 65 years old and newly diagnosed, with a disease duration of less than 2 months. Exclusion was applied to patients with uncontrolled infections, other autoimmune diseases, pregnancy or lactation. Diagnoses were based on clinical symptoms, serum thyroxine and TRAb, thyroid ultrasound and orbital computed tomography. The TCR CDR3 was subjected to a first round of RT-PCR using the HTBI primer set and the Qiagen OneStep RT-PCR kit. Most expanded thyroid clonotypes (frequency above 0.001) were also detected in blood, suggesting blood repertoires may reflect thyroid immune responses. Ophthalmopathy was separated from stable hyperthyroidism by a 13 V-J signature model, with 85% to 90% sensitivity and approximately 84% specificity obtained in cross-validation and 80%/75% obtained in testing. In validation, the model predicted progression to ophthalmopathy with approximately 71% sensitivity and approximately 74% specificity, a median of 6.5 months before onset. To identify distinguishing TCR V-J signatures, a discovery cohort of around 98 patients was used, comprising 43 with Graves' ophthalmopathy and some 60 with stable Graves' hyperthyroidism. An independent validation cohort of about 19 hyperthyroidism patients and over 15 patients who later progressed to ophthalmopathy tested prospective prediction of ophthalmopathy. The 90 to 100 discovery patients were randomly divided into training and test sets at a 7:3 ratio. In addition, the study compared T-cell repertoires in thyroid tissue and in blood from roughly 6 Graves' hyperthyroidism patients. After blood sampling, hyperthyroidism patients were treated with methimazole at a starting dose of 30 mg daily, and ophthalmopathy patients were treated with high-dose intravenous methylprednisolone. Libraries were constructed in a second round of multiplex PCR, after which size selection and purification were performed. Libraries were sequenced paired-end with 100 bp reads on an Illumina HiSeq2000. SOAPnuke was used to process the raw data, removing reads that contained adapters or uncalled bases, had a mean Phred below 15, or lacked an exact match to the constant primer or identifier. COPE v1.2.5 was used to merge high-quality paired reads, and clonotypes were defined as unique nucleotide sequences. MiTCR v1.1 was used to align clonotypes to the IMGT TRBV, TRBD and TRBJ reference segments. The analysis was restricted to V-J combinations with a frequency above 0.0001, which together covered 99.2% of the repertoires. A TCS score was defined as the ratio between F50 (clonal expansion) and ExV (chaos), using BLOSUM62-based TCRdist between CDR3 peptides within each V-J. Welch's t-statistics and random forest reduced 500 to 550 V-J features to 13, which were used in a naive Bayes classifier (R e1071). No statistical method was used to set the sample size in advance, and investigators knew the group allocation. The paper describes TCR Vbeta CDR3 sequencing of around 140 peripheral blood samples, made up of 43 ophthalmopathy patients, around 78 hyperthyroidism patients and about 17 progressor patients.

The V and J segments used are TRBV29-1 and TRBJ2-2; the D gene lacks a confident call. The material sequenced was peripheral blood mononuclear cells (PBMCs), taken at new diagnosis, from a patient treated with antithyroid drugs. The sequence was obtained from a middle-aged man with Graves disease. Donor details come from another sample of the same person, matched by shared clones. The DNA sequence is TGCAGCGTTCGGCAGTGGAAGAACACCGGGGAGCTGTTTTTT. It translates to CSVRQWKNTGELFF.